Sequencing of this T cell receptor (beta chain) was carried out in a study of T cells after posttransplantation cyclophosphamide. General observations from the study: TRB overlap between skin or GI tissue T cells and blood was limited. Recipient CMV seropositivity and CMV reactivation strongly tracked TRB clonality. Donor CD8+ memory clones often dominated recipient blood repertoires at later times.

Details on this clone: Its matching antigen is unknown. One end of the junction varies from germline; a read error may be responsible. Other DNA sequences in the sample encode the same CDR3.

Looked up from germline, CDR1 is SGHAT and CDR2 is FQNNGV. The CDR3 is 18 residues long. Cells defined as naive were viable CD3+CD4+ or CD3+CD8+ and CCR7+CD45RA+CD45RO-CD95-CD27+CD28+. This related bone marrow graft donor gave peripheral blood on the day of marrow donation. TCRdb keeps only in-frame clones here, not all; method: immunoSEQ multiplex PCR. The sample carries tens of thousands of clones, over 95% recorded once. The gene calls are TRBV11-2 and TRBJ2-7, with 11 bases fitting TRBD1. Material: naive CD4+ T cells sorted from PBMCs. The clonotype was recovered from a man aged 50-60 years in good health, CMV-negative, and a related stem cell transplant donor. The CDR3 loop reads CASSPRPGQGALTYEQYF. The CDR3 bases are TGTGCCAGCAGTCCCCGTCCAGGACAGGGGGCCCTAACTTACGAGCAATACTTC.